This TCR beta chain was profiled in a study of T-cell reconstitution after alpha-beta-depleted transplantation in children. Broader study findings: Hyperexpanded clones declined; after one year, newly produced T cells mostly supplied diversity.

In germline, CDR1 is SGHNT, CDR2 YENEEA. V was shortened by 2 bases and J by 3 bases, with 17 bases between the two germline ends. The CDR3 runs 16 residues. The TCRbeta library was prepared with unique molecular identifiers. TCRdb independently ran MiXCR on the PCR reads; one entry per CDR3 protein. Of about 640,000 distinct CDR3 sequences listed, over 10% are singletons. This clonotype was observed a few times. As yet, its antigen is unknown. This TCR was sampled from a male patient aged 10-17 years who had a stem cell transplant for acute myeloid leukemia, so the T cells may come from the graft donor. The rearrangement joins TRBV11-3 to TRBJ2-7, with TRBD1 as a possible D gene (5 bases). The sequencing here drew on PBMCs, mostly from graft donor cells, taken 360 days after TCRalphabeta/CD19-depleted stem cell transplant. The CDR3 loop is CASSLNGAARDYEQYF. The DNA for the CDR3 is TGTGCCAGCAGCTTAAATGGGGCGGCCAGAGACTACGAGCAGTACTTC. Looking up the rest from reference TRBV11-3 and TRBJ2-7 gives the full variable domain: EAGVVQSPRYKIIEKKQPVAFWCNPISGHNTLYWYLQNLGQGPELLIRYENEEAVDDSQLPKDRFSAERLKGVDSTLKIQPAELGDSAVYLCASSLNGAARDYEQYFGPGTRLTVT.